This T cell receptor beta chain was captured by sequencing in a study of T cell responses to AZD1222 COVID-19 vaccine. The study's findings and limits: At baseline, seropositivity was found in only 5 to 7 AZD1222 recipients. The CD4 TCRs associated with vaccination extended across spike and predominated at 160-218 and 743-854.

TCRdb's table, derived via immunoSEQ multiplex PCR, lists solely in-frame clones and lacks some. The sample holds 30,000 to 40,000 clones; roughly 90% are singletons and the top ten take less than 15%. This clone showed up just a few times. Its antigen is unidentified. This sequence was found in an adult who received the AZD1222 COVID-19 vaccine. This specimen was peripheral blood, taken 28 days after the second AZD1222 dose.

The CDR3 DNA is TGTGCCAGCAGCGACCGCGGGGATTCCTACAATGAGCAGTTCTTC. Protein sequence: CASSDRGDSYNEQFF. This chain connects TRBV9 to TRBJ2-1, with D possibly being TRBD2 (6 bases). The germline gives CDR1 SGDLS, CDR2 YYNGEE. The CDR3 runs 15 residues. V was trimmed by 3 bases and J by 1 base, leaving 11 bases between them.